This TCR beta chain was sequenced in a study of spatial heterogeneity in lung cancer. V lost 0 bases and J lost 4, with 11 bases in between. The CDR3 totals 15 residues. From germline, CDR1 is SGHTA and CDR2 FQGNSA. Time point meaning: sample taken at primary tumor resection. Extraction of whole RNA from tumor, nontumor lung or frozen PBMC preceded unsorted sequencing. This clonotype was observed many times. TCRdb re-derived calls from the 5' RACE reads in MiXCR, one entry per CDR3 protein. This sample has approximately 38,000 distinct CDR3 sequences, with 5.8% found just once. The sample here was PBMCs, taken at surgery. This receptor was identified in a male donor with early-stage non-small cell lung cancer. The J gene is TRBJ2-3, the V gene TRBV7-2, with unresolved D. CDR3 sequence: CASSLANLLADTQYF. The CDR3 coding sequence is TGTGCCAGCAGCTTAGCAAATCTACTGGCAGATACGCAGTATTTT. Looking up the rest from reference TRBV7-2 and TRBJ2-3 gives the full variable domain: GAGVSQSPSNKVTEKGKDVELRCDPISGHTALYWYRQSLGQGLEFLIYFQGNSAPDKSGLPSDRFSAERTGGSVSTLTIQRTQQEDSAVYLCASSLANLLADTQYFGPGTRLTVL.